This TCR beta chain derives from a study of spatial heterogeneity in lung cancer. Study-level background: More than 8.5 raw reads, on average, carried each unique TCR and UMI combination.

Every cDNA TCR molecule received its own unique molecular identifier. Using its own MiXCR run on the 5' RACE reads, TCRdb lists one record per CDR3 protein. The sample shows roughly 3,500 distinct CDR3 sequences, under 15% of them seen only once. Study results and caveats: Tumoral mutation counts were tracked by counts of expanded intratumoral alpha and beta TCRs.

This sample's time point: sample taken at primary tumor resection. Whole RNA obtained from tumor, nontumor lung or frozen PBMC underwent sequencing without sorting. There are 15 residues in the CDR3. Trimming removed 5 bases from V and 5 bases from J, with 16 bases in between. The V gene's germline CDR1 is LGHDT and CDR2 YNNKEL (reference sequence). Details on this clonotype: No antigen is known for it.

This chain uses TRBV3-1 with TRBJ2-4; possibly TRBD1 or TRBD2 for D (5 bases each). The source material was lung tumor tissue, sampled at surgery. The sequence was collected from a female donor with early-stage non-small cell lung cancer. Here the CDR3 reads CASSSTGTPQNIQYF. The CDR3 DNA follows: TGTGCCAGCAGCTCGACCGGGACCCCCCAAAACATTCAGTACTTC.